This is a list of T cell receptor beta chains from one sample in a study of T cell responses to AZD1222 COVID-19 vaccine. The protocol was immunoSEQ multiplex PCR, while the TCRdb copy is restricted to in-frame clones and leaves out a portion. The sample carries 90,000 to 110,000 clones, approximately 92% recorded once. Source: peripheral blood, taken 28 days after the second AZD1222 dose. Receptor source: an adult who received the AZD1222 COVID-19 vaccine. The CDR3 runs from the conserved cysteine through the conserved F or W. The D gene is left open where the match is weak. The size entry is marked missing in some rows and otherwise reads once, few, many or a size class.

clone size	D gene	V gene	J gene	CDR3 protein	CDR3 DNA
NA	NA	TRBV24-1	TRBJ1-2	CATSDFAGAGYTF	TGTGCCACCAGTGATTTTGCGGGTGCTGGCTACACCTTC
once	TRBD2	TRBV5-1	TRBJ2-5	CASSPGTSGGRETQYF	TGCGCCAGCAGCCCGGGGACTAGCGGGGGAAGAGAGACCCAGTACTTC
NA	NA	TRBV18	TRBJ1-5	CASSPGTAGDQPQHF	TGTGCCAGCTCACCGGGGACGGCGGGTGATCAGCCCCAGCATTTT
NA	NA	TRBV29-1	TRBJ2-7	CSGGFGGYEQYF	TGCAGCGGTGGGTTTGGGGGCTACGAGCAGTACTTC
NA	NA	TRBV9	TRBJ1-4	CASSAGPTNEKLFF	TGTGCCAGCAGCGCAGGGCCAACTAATGAAAAACTGTTTTTT
once	NA	TRBV5-1	TRBJ2-5	CASSLKGYQETQYF	TGCGCCAGCAGCTTGAAGGGATACCAAGAGACCCAGTACTTC
NA	NA	TRBV29-1	TRBJ2-7	CSVGGGGVREQYF	TGCAGCGTTGGGGGCGGAGGGGTACGAGAGCAGTACTTC
NA	TRBD1	TRBV18	TRBJ2-7	CASSPPPTGGSYEQYF	TGTGCCAGCTCACCACCGCCGACAGGGGGCTCCTACGAGCAGTACTTC
NA	TRBD1	TRBV13	TRBJ2-3	CASSPPGQSTDTQYF	TGTGCCAGCAGCCCCCCGGGACAGAGCACAGATACGCAGTATTTT
NA	NA	TRBV28	TRBJ2-4	CASSFSQWGIKNIQYF	TGTGCCAGCAGTTTCTCCCAATGGGGAATCAAAAACATTCAGTACTTC
once	TRBD2	TRBV9	TRBJ2-1	CASSVGSGRGDEQFF	TGTGCCAGCAGCGTAGGTAGCGGGAGGGGCGATGAGCAGTTCTTC
NA	NA	TRBV7-2	TRBJ2-5	CASRHAAGETQYF	TGTGCCAGCAGGCACGCAGCGGGAGAGACCCAGTACTTC
few	TRBD2	TRBV4-2	TRBJ2-3	CASSQKGLEGTDTQYF	TGTGCCAGCAGCCAAAAAGGACTAGAGGGGACAGATACGCAGTATTTT
NA	TRBD2	TRBV28	TRBJ2-7	CASPPSGSTSEQYF	TGTGCCAGCCCTCCTAGCGGGAGTACGTCCGAGCAGTACTTC
NA	NA	TRBV28	TRBJ1-4	CASSLQGNNEKLFF	TGTGCCAGCAGTTTACAGGGGAATAATGAAAAACTGTTTTTT
once	NA	TRBV3-1/TRBV3-2	TRBJ2-1	CASSGHLWGGDNNEQFF	TGTGCCAGCAGCGGCCACCTATGGGGGGGCGACAACAATGAGCAGTTCTTC
NA	NA	TRBV7-2	TRBJ2-7	CASSLMQTGEQYF	TGTGCCAGCAGCTTAATGCAGACGGGCGAGCAGTACTTC
NA	NA	TRBV29-1	TRBJ1-1	CSVEGRLANTEAFF	TGCAGCGTTGAAGGCAGGCTCGCGAACACTGAAGCTTTCTTT
NA	NA	TRBV5-4	TRBJ2-7	CASNRDFTYEQYF	TGTGCCAGCAACCGGGACTTTACCTACGAGCAGTACTTC
many	NA	TRBV5-1	TRBJ1-1	CASSLVTFF	TGCGCCAGCAGCCTGGTGACTTTCTTT
NA	NA	TRBV11-3	TRBJ2-1	CASSSGRSYNEQFF	TGTGCCAGCAGCTCTGGGCGCTCCTACAATGAGCAGTTCTTC
NA	TRBD1	TRBV4-3	TRBJ1-3	CASSRRVGQQNSGNTIYF	TGCGCCAGCAGCCGGCGAGTGGGACAGCAAAACTCTGGAAACACCATATATTTT
once	NA	TRBV6-5	TRBJ2-7	CASSRSASYEQYF	TGTGCCAGCAGTCGCAGCGCCTCCTACGAGCAGTACTTC
NA	NA	TRBV4-1	TRBJ2-7	CASSLAVPGQPYEQYF	TGCGCCAGCAGCCTCGCGGTCCCGGGACAACCTTACGAGCAGTACTTC
NA	TRBD2	TRBV18	TRBJ2-3	CASSNSGMLSDTQYF	TGTGCCAGCTCCAATAGCGGGATGCTTTCAGATACGCAGTATTTT
NA	NA	TRBV28	TRBJ1-2	CASSLGWLGGYTF	TGTGCCAGCAGTTTAGGTTGGTTGGGTGGCTACACCTTC
NA	NA	TRBV10-3	TRBJ2-1	CAISSTGNSHYNEQFF	TGTGCCATCAGTTCGACCGGGAACTCACACTACAATGAGCAGTTCTTC
NA	TRBD2	TRBV7-9	TRBJ2-1	CASSLFLLAANEQFF	TGTGCCAGCAGCTTATTCTTGCTAGCGGCGAATGAGCAGTTCTTC
NA	NA	TRBV30	TRBJ2-3	CAWTRAGTDTQYF	TGTGCCTGGACACGGGCAGGCACAGATACGCAGTATTTT
NA	NA	TRBV24-1	TRBJ2-1	CATSDAGQTYNEQFF	TGTGCCACCAGTGATGCTGGCCAAACCTACAATGAGCAGTTCTTC
NA	TRBD1	TRBV7-2	TRBJ1-6	CASSGTASTYNSPLHF	TGTGCCAGCAGTGGGACAGCGAGTACCTATAATTCACCCCTCCACTTT
NA	NA	TRBV19	TRBJ2-5	CASSINRAETQYF	TGTGCCAGTAGTATCAACAGGGCAGAGACCCAGTACTTC
few	NA	TRBV11-2	TRBJ1-2	CASSLGHRTGYGYTF	TGTGCCAGCAGCTTAGGTCATAGGACGGGCTATGGCTACACCTTC